What follows is one TCR beta chain and its context. The sample is drawn from a study of shared clonotypes between healthy human individuals. Turning to the study itself: CD4 naive cells filled three plates per donor, CD4 memory three, CD8 naive two and CD8 memory one.

This CDR3 comprises 17 residues. The V gene end was trimmed by 5 bases and the J gene end by 3 bases; junction bases not matched to a gene: 19. The V gene's germline CDR1 is GTSNPN and CDR2 SVGIG (reference sequence). Template for every sorted-subset replicate PCR totaled around 200 ng DNA, roughly 30,000 T cell genomes. Generated by immunoSEQ multiplex PCR, the TCRdb table keeps only in-frame clones and is missing some. The sample comprises some 500,000 clones, 95% to 97% of which are singletons, and about 0.068% rests with the top ten. The chain has TRBV30 and TRBJ2-7, with 7 bases that match TRBD2. Sequencing was performed on naive CD4+ T cells sorted from blood. Subset given: CD45RA+ positively selected. The TCR sequence derives from a woman younger than 45 in good health. Here the CDR3 reads CAWGPDFAGDKIYEQYF. CDR3 bases: TGTGCCTGGGGCCCCGACTTTGCGGGAGACAAGATCTACGAGCAGTACTTC.